The 10 T cell receptor beta chains given below trace back to one sample, sequenced in a study of CD8+ T cells in alopecia areata. RNA was isolated and reverse transcribed to cDNA, the sequencing template. Using immunoSEQ multiplex PCR, the repertoire was profiled, and TCRdb retains in-frame clones only, with some absent. The repertoire holds about 140,000 clones, with around 82% as singletons. The treatment is: oral pan-JAK inhibitor, 5-10 mg twice daily. The sample consisted of CD8+ T cells sorted from blood, taken at week 4, from a patient treated with tofacitinib. These receptors all come from a human donor with alopecia areata.

In this sample, this clone turned up once. V is TRBV19 and J is TRBJ1-1; 7 positions match TRBD1. The CDR3 is 14 amino acids. V shed 7 bases and J 4 bases; nucleotides not matched to a gene: 9. CDR1 and CDR2 (germline): LNHDA, SQIVND (reference sequence). CDR3 region: CASNTQGRFTEAFF. CDR3 DNA: TGTGCCAGTAATACACAGGGGAGATTCACTGAAGCTTTCTTT.

The rearrangement joins TRBV9 to TRBJ2-1; D call uncertain. V was pared by 0 bases and J by 5 bases, with 3 bases between. This CDR3 has 12 residues. Germline CDR1 and CDR2: SGDLS and YYNGEE. Written as DNA, the CDR3 is TGTGCCAGCAGCGTAGGGGACAATGAGCAGTTCTTC. Its protein is CASSVGDNEQFF.

This chain connects TRBV7-2 to TRBJ2-7; 11 nucleotides align to TRBD2. The germline gives CDR1 SGHTA, CDR2 FQGNSA. CDR3 length equals 16 residues. The trim removed 2 bases at V and 3 bases at J, leaving 6 bases unmatched. The CDR3 here is CASSLTLGLAVYEQYF. CDR3 in DNA: TGTGCCAGCAGCTTAACGCTGGGACTAGCGGTCTACGAGCAGTACTTC.

The V gene is TRBV4-3, the J gene TRBJ2-5; 8 bases line up with TRBD2. Germline V gene sequence: CDR1 LGHNA, CDR2 YSLEER. V shed 5 bases and J 4 bases; nucleotides not matched to a gene: 18. The CDR3 has 18 amino acids. CDR3: CASSFRTSLGDGGETQYF. CDR3 nucleotide sequence: TGCGCCAGCAGCTTCCGGACTAGCTTGGGGGACGGGGGAGAGACCCAGTACTTC.

The V call is TRBV7-9, the J call TRBJ1-2; TRBD1 is a possible D gene (5 bases). The CDR3 extends over 15 amino acids. The germline V and J ends were trimmed by 0 bases and 3 bases, with 11 bases remaining between them. Germline CDR1 SEHNR, CDR2 FQNEAQ (reference sequence). CDR3 amino acids: CASSLAIGDHYGYTF. CDR3 in DNA: TGTGCCAGCAGCTTAGCGATAGGGGATCACTATGGCTACACCTTC.

The count of this clone is one. The rearrangement links TRBV6-5 to TRBJ2-5; TRBD1 matches 9 bases. J lost 5 bases, V lost 6 bases, and 7 bases had no gene match. CDR1 and CDR2 (germline): MNHEY, SVGAGI. This CDR3 has 14 residues. CDR3 sequence reads: CASSPGQGRETQYF. As DNA, the CDR3 is TGTGCCAGCAGCCCTGGACAGGGGCGTGAGACCCAGTACTTC.

The V gene is TRBV7-8, the J gene TRBJ1-1; no clear D gene. CDR1 is SGHVS and CDR2 is FQNEAQ in the germline V gene. The CDR3 length is 11 residues. V was pared by 5 bases and J by 5 bases, with 6 bases between. In nucleotides, the CDR3 is TGTGCCAGCAGCCTACGGACTGAAGCTTTCTTT. Amino acid sequence: CASSLRTEAFF.

The chain couples TRBV4-2 to TRBJ2-7; TRBD2 aligns across 10 bases. Germline V gene sequence: CDR1 LGHNA, CDR2 YNFKEQ. The V and J ends lost 4 bases and 3 bases, in that order; junction bases with no gene match: 3. This CDR3 region has 14 residues. The CDR3 DNA is TGTGCCAGCAGCCCTCAGCGGGGGGGCTACGAGCAGTACTTC. This gives the protein CASSPQRGGYEQYF.

V is TRBV9 and J is TRBJ1-1; 7 nucleotides agree with TRBD1. Looked up from germline, CDR1 is SGDLS and CDR2 is YYNGEE. Unmatched junction bases numbered 9, after V lost 3 bases and J lost 4 bases. This CDR3 has 15 residues. The CDR3 protein is CASSASPRGVTEAFF. CDR3 DNA sequence: TGTGCCAGCAGCGCATCGCCCAGGGGGGTCACTGAAGCTTTCTTT.

This chain joins TRBV27 and TRBJ2-7; perhaps D is TRBD1 or TRBD2 (5 bases each). Trimming pared 3 bases from V and 5 bases from J, leaving 14 bases between. Germline assignment: CDR1 MNHEY and CDR2 SMNVEV (reference sequence). The CDR3 contains 14 residues. Here the CDR3 DNA reads TGTGCCAGCAGTTTTACCGGGGCGTTGAACGAGCAGTACTTC. Translating gives CASSFTGALNEQYF.